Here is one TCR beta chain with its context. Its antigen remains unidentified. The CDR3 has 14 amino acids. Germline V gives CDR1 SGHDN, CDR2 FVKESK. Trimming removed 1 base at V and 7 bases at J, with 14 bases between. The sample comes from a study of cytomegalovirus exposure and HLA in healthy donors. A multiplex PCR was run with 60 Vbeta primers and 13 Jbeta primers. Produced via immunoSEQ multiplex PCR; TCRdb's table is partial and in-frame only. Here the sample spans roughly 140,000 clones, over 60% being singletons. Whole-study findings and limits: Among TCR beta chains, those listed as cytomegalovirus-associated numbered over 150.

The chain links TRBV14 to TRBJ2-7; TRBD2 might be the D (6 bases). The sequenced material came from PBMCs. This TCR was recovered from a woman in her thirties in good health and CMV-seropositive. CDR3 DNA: TGTGCCAGCAGCCAAGTCAAGGGAGGCAGGGAGCAGTACTTC. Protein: CASSQVKGGREQYF.